Sequencing of this TCR beta chain was carried out in a study of post-analysis software for immune sequencing data. With V trimmed by 6 bases and J by 5 bases, 6 bases remained unmatched. The germline V gene has CDR1 SQVTM and CDR2 ANQGSEA. The CDR3 is 12 residues long. Points from the study as a whole: In patients, TRBV5-6, TRBV5-1 and TRBV20-1 belonged to roughly 5 TRBV segments found more frequently than in controls. Normalized Chao1 diversity was significantly reduced in patients versus controls. Those samples that were prepared in the same batch co-clustered strongly by F measure.

This clonotype was detected ten times or more. As yet, its antigen is unknown. Libraries were made from TCR beta cDNA, and they carried unique molecular identifiers. Each batch of roughly 1 to 11 million T cells produced some 500,000 cDNA molecules. TCRdb reprocessed the PCR reads via MiXCR and lists one record per CDR3 protein. The sample contains 500,000 to 600,000 distinct CDR3 sequences, roughly 40% of which appear only once. The sequence was obtained from a girl under 18 with multiple sclerosis. Material: blood. V is TRBV29-1 and J is TRBJ2-7; TRBD2 matches at 8 bases. The CDR3 nucleotides read TGCAGCGTAGATAGCGGGACCCACGAGCAGTACTTC. The encoded protein is CSVDSGTHEQYF.